Below, 2 T cell receptor beta chains from the same sample are listed, as sequenced in a study of cytomegalovirus exposure and HLA in healthy donors. Primers: 60 Vbeta forward and 13 Jbeta reverse. Sequenced by immunoSEQ multiplex PCR; TCRdb stores in-frame clones only, minus some. The top ten clones hold 6.5% to 9% of a sample with under 150,000 clones, approximately 8.9% of them seen once. The specimen was PBMCs. Receptors were obtained from a woman aged 40 to 55 in good health and CMV-seropositive.

Only a few counts were recorded for this clone. This rearrangement joins TRBV5-1 to TRBJ1-1; TRBD1 matches 8 bases. V shed 4 bases, J shed 12 bases, and the junction held 5 bases outside the gene matches. Germline assignment: CDR1 SGHRS and CDR2 YFSETQ. There are 11 residues in the CDR3. The DNA for the CDR3 is TGCGCCAGCAGCCTTGGACAGGGTTCTTTCTTT. It yields the protein CASSLGQGSFF. Full variable domain (rest looked up from reference TRBV5-1 and TRBJ1-1): KAGVTQTPRYLIKTRGQQVTLSCSPISGHRSVSWYQQTPGQGLQFLFEYFSETQRNKGNFPGRFSGRQFSNSRSEMNVSTLELGDSALYLCASSLGQGSFFGQGTRLTVV.

The genes are TRBV5-1 and TRBJ2-2; D unresolved. Germline CDR1 and CDR2: SGHRS and YFSETQ. Trimming cost V 1 base and J 4 bases, with 5 bases left between them. There are 13 residues in the CDR3. CDR3 protein: CASSLIATGELFF. The CDR3 DNA sequence: TGCGCCAGCAGCTTGATAGCCACCGGGGAGCTGTTTTTT.